The 30 T cell receptor beta chains in this list originate from one sample, sequenced in a study of T cell repertoires in cytomegalovirus infection. TCRdb used MiXCR to reprocess the reads, holding one entry per CDR3 protein. The sample carries around 260,000 distinct CDR3 sequences, over 8% recorded once. The specimen sequenced was PBMCs. The source is a human donor in good health (CMV status not recorded). Some clones in this sample may be carry-over from other donors' samples.

The CDR3 is CSVGQVEQYF. The CDR3 DNA reads TGCAGCGTTGGACAGGTCGAGCAGTACTTC. The chain carries TRBV29-1 and TRBJ2-7; tentative D call: TRBD1 (6 bases). Deletions cut 4 bases from V and 6 bases from J, with 7 bases between. CDR1 is SQVTM, CDR2 ANQGSEA, per germline. This CDR3 is 10 amino acids long.

This clonotype showed up just a few times. The junction shows a germline mismatch at one end, possibly a read error. This chain joins TRBV14 and TRBJ1-2; no definite D call. CDR3 length equals 12 residues. Germline V lookup: CDR1 SGHDN, CDR2 FVKESK. This CDR3 is CASSPPNNGYTF. CDR3 in DNA: TGTGCCAGCAGCCCGCCTAACAATGGCTACACCTTC. Complete variable domain (other parts from reference TRBV14 and TRBJ1-2): EAGVTQFPSHSVIEKGQTVTLRCDPISGHDNLYWYRRVMGKEIKFLLHFVKESKQDESGMPNNRFLAERTGGTYSTLKVQPAELEDSGVYFCASSPPNNGYTFGSGTRLTVV.

This clonotype has a count of ten or more. The chain has TRBV7-2 and TRBJ1-1, with TRBD1 matching 9 bases. The ends lost 5 bases at V and 10 bases at J; junction bases unmatched: 14. Per germline, CDR1 SGHTA and CDR2 FQGNSA. The length of the CDR3 is 15 residues. The CDR3 sequence is CASSGLGQGEFSAFF. The CDR3 bases are TGTGCCAGCAGCGGTTTGGGACAGGGAGAATTTTCAGCTTTCTTT.

This clonotype was seen more than once but under ten times. J is TRBJ1-1 and V is TRBV11-2, with TRBD1 identical over 8 bases. The V segment lost 1 base and the J segment 6 bases; nucleotides outside the gene matches: 10. The CDR3 has 16 residues. The germline V gene has CDR1 SGHAT and CDR2 FQNNGV. The CDR3 is CASSLVGQGAAAEAFF. Written as DNA, the CDR3 is TGTGCCAGCAGCTTAGTTGGGCAGGGGGCAGCCGCTGAAGCTTTCTTT.

Ten or more counts support this clonotype. The rearrangement joins TRBV7-2 to TRBJ2-2; no definite D call. Germline CDR1 and CDR2: SGHTA and FQGNSA. This CDR3 is 16 amino acids long. Trimming cost V 5 bases and J 0 bases, with 13 bases left between them. The CDR3 spells CASSPVWRPNTGELFF. For the CDR3, the DNA is TGTGCCAGCAGCCCGGTTTGGAGACCGAACACCGGGGAGCTGTTTTTT.

The chain links TRBV30 to TRBJ1-2; weak D call: TRBD1 (6 bases). Germline V CDR1 and CDR2: GTSNPN, SVGIG (reference sequence). Trimming removed 0 bases at V and 3 bases at J, with 17 bases between. The CDR3 loop spans 16 amino acids. The CDR3 DNA is TGTGCCTGGAGTGTCGGCCGACAGGCGGAGGACTATGGCTACACCTTC. Its protein product is CAWSVGRQAEDYGYTF.

This clonotype was found many times. This chain connects TRBV7-8 to TRBJ1-4; D uncertain. CDR3 length: 14 residues. Germline V CDR1 and CDR2: SGHVS, FQNEAQ. Trimming took 6 bases from V and 8 from J, leaving 16 bases between them. CDR3 DNA: TGTGCCAGCAGTCAGGTCCGACTGGGGGAAAAACTGTTTTTT. Protein product: CASSQVRLGEKLFF.

This clonotype came up many times. The chain recombines TRBV4-3 with TRBJ2-7; D might be TRBD2 (5 bases). Germline CDR1 reads LGHNA; CDR2 reads YSLEER. This CDR3 spans 14 amino acids. Trimming pared 0 bases from V and 3 bases from J, leaving 9 bases between. The CDR3 is CASSQDVGSYEQYF. The CDR3 coding sequence is TGCGCCAGCAGCCAAGATGTGGGGAGCTACGAGCAGTACTTC.

This clonotype turned up a few times. As DNA, the CDR3 is TGTGCCAGCAGTGAAGCGCTGTCCGCTCCCTACGAGCAGTACTTC. Its protein product is CASSEALSAPYEQYF. The chain has TRBV6-1 and TRBJ2-7; D uncertain. CDR1 and CDR2 from the germline V gene are MNHNS and SASEGT. The CDR3 length is 15 residues. V lost 0 bases, J lost 2 bases, and 11 bases lay in between.

Ten or more counts support this clonotype. This chain uses TRBV7-6 with TRBJ2-7, with TRBD1 identical over 9 bases. The CDR3 runs to 14 residues. Looked up from germline, CDR1 is SGHVS and CDR2 is FNYEAQ. Unmatched junction bases numbered 7, after V lost 5 bases and J lost 5 bases. The CDR3 bases are TGTGCCAGCAGCCGTGGGGACAGGGTCCACGAGCAGTACTTC. It specifies CASSRGDRVHEQYF.

This clonotype was seen ten or more times. The CDR3 loop reads CASSPVLGAGANVLTF. CDR3 coding DNA: TGTGCCAGCAGCCCAGTGTTAGGGGCTGGGGCCAACGTCCTGACTTTC. This chain uses TRBV7-2 with TRBJ2-6; a weak D match, TRBD1 (5 bases). This CDR3 has 16 amino acids. CDR1 and CDR2 (germline): SGHTA, FQGNSA. Between the trimmed V and J ends, which lost 5 bases and 2 bases, there was a span of 13 bases.

This clonotype has just a few counts. The chain combines TRBV19 with TRBJ1-5; D gene ambiguous. Trimming left V 5 bases short and J 2 bases short, with 10 bases between. Germline CDR1 reads LNHDA; CDR2 reads SQIVND (reference sequence). The CDR3 covers 14 residues. The CDR3 region is CASSLAWGNQPQHF. CDR3 coding DNA: TGTGCCAGTAGTTTAGCCTGGGGCAATCAGCCCCAGCATTTT. The whole variable domain, remainder taken from reference TRBV19 and TRBJ1-5, is DGGITQSPKYLFRKEGQNVTLSCEQNLNHDAMYWYRQDPGQGLRLIYYSQIVNDFQKGDIAEGYSVSREKKESFPLTVTSAQKNPTAFYLCASSLAWGNQPQHFGDGTRLSIL.

This clonotype appeared many times. The chain has TRBV20-1 and TRBJ1-5, with a weak D call TRBD1 (5 bases). The germline gives CDR1 DFQATT, CDR2 SNEGSKA (reference sequence). Trimming removed 4 bases from V and 3 bases from J, with 13 bases in between. The CDR3 runs 14 residues. CDR3 residues: CSAIRGETNQPQHF. In DNA form, the CDR3 reads TGCAGTGCTATTCGGGGGGAGACCAATCAGCCCCAGCATTTT.

This clonotype was picked up many times. The chain recombines TRBV6-1 with TRBJ2-5, with 10 bases lining up with TRBD2. The CDR3 is made up of 14 amino acids. Per the germline V gene, CDR1 is MNHNS and CDR2 is SASEGT. Trimming removed 6 bases from V and 2 bases from J; junction bases left unmatched: 3. CDR3 protein: CASRVAGGQETQYF. The CDR3 region has the DNA TGTGCCAGCAGGGTAGCGGGGGGTCAAGAGACCCAGTACTTC.

This clonotype was detected many times. The J gene is TRBJ2-7, the V gene TRBV7-2, with D unresolved. Between the trimmed V and J ends, which lost 1 base and 3 bases, there was a span of 13 bases. The CDR3 is 15 residues long. The V gene's germline CDR1 is SGHTA and CDR2 FQGNSA. The CDR3: CASSLEVWASYEQYF. The CDR3 DNA reads as TGTGCCAGCAGCTTAGAGGTATGGGCTAGCTACGAGCAGTACTTC.

This clonotype was observed many times. The V call is TRBV7-8, the J call TRBJ2-7, with 9 bases aligning to TRBD1. Germline CDR1 reads SGHVS; CDR2 reads FQNEAQ. The CDR3 loop spans 17 amino acids. The V and J ends lost 2 bases and 2 bases, in that order; junction bases with no gene match: 10. The DNA of the CDR3 is TGTGCCAGCAGCTTAACTAGGACAGGGGTTGGAACCTACGAGCAGTACTTC. As protein: CASSLTRTGVGTYEQYF.

CDR3 residues: CAISSTGRATHNEQYF. The CDR3 DNA reads TGTGCCATCAGTTCGACAGGACGGGCAACCCACAACGAGCAGTACTTC. This chain uses TRBV10-3 with TRBJ2-7; tentatively, D is TRBD1 (6 bases). V shed 5 bases and J shed 5 bases, with 22 bases lying between them. From germline, CDR1 is ENHRY and CDR2 SYGVKD. The CDR3 is 16 amino acids.

This clonotype showed up just a few times. The CDR3 here is CASSLGGVGDTQYF. CDR3 DNA: TGTGCCAGCAGCTTAGGGGGGGTGGGGGATACGCAGTATTTT. V usage is TRBV7-2 and J usage is TRBJ2-3, with D maybe TRBD2 (6 bases). CDR3 length equals 14 residues. V was cut by 1 base and J by 6 bases, with 11 bases left in between. Germline loops: CDR1 SGHTA, CDR2 FQGNSA.

This clonotype has a count of ten or more. In nucleotides, the CDR3 is TGTGCCAGCAGCCCCCGGACGAGACTCCATGATACGCAGTATTTT. Protein sequence: CASSPRTRLHDTQYF. J is TRBJ2-3 and V is TRBV7-8; D gene unclear. Germline V gives CDR1 SGHVS, CDR2 FQNEAQ. The V end lost 5 bases, the J end lost 6 bases, and 18 bases lay between the germline ends. The CDR3 extends over 15 amino acids.

Ten or more counts support this clonotype. This sequence joins TRBV7-2 and TRBJ1-3, with 7 bases identical to TRBD1. Losses at the gene ends were 5 bases for V and 4 bases for J; bases not matched to a gene: 14. This CDR3 region has 17 residues. Germline-derived CDR1 and CDR2 are SGHTA and FQGNSA. CDR3 coding DNA: TGTGCCAGCAGCCTTCGACAGGGCCCTAGAGGGGGAAACACCATATATTTT. It yields the protein CASSLRQGPRGGNTIYF.

This clonotype was counted at least ten times. The CDR3 is CASSRSSGRALTDTQYF. DNA of the CDR3: TGTGCCAGCAGCCGATCTAGCGGGAGGGCCCTCACAGATACGCAGTATTTT. This chain links TRBV11-2 with TRBJ2-3, with 12 nucleotides matching TRBD2. With V trimmed by 5 bases and J by 2 bases, 8 bases remained unmatched. The germline CDR1 and CDR2 sequences are SGHAT and FQNNGV. CDR3 size: 17 residues.

This rearrangement joins TRBV5-1 to TRBJ1-1; 9 nucleotides match TRBD1. Germline assignment: CDR1 SGHRS and CDR2 YFSETQ. The CDR3 extends over 14 amino acids. V was clipped by 5 bases and J by 4 bases; unmatched bases: 6. CDR3 sequence reads: CASSKQGAITEAFF. For the CDR3, the DNA is TGCGCCAGCAGTAAACAGGGGGCTATCACTGAAGCTTTCTTT. The full variable domain, with the rest looked up from reference TRBV5-1 and TRBJ1-1, is KAGVTQTPRYLIKTRGQQVTLSCSPISGHRSVSWYQQTPGQGLQFLFEYFSETQRNKGNFPGRFSGRQFSNSRSEMNVSTLELGDSALYLCASSKQGAITEAFFGQGTRLTVV.

This clonotype was seen repeatedly, ten times or more. The chain is built from TRBV12-3 or TRBV12-4 and TRBJ1-3; tentative D call: TRBD1 (5 bases). Trimming removed 4 bases at V and 2 bases at J, with 12 bases between. The CDR3 runs 15 residues. The chain's CDR3 is CASSSGRGTGNTIYF. DNA of the CDR3: TGTGCCAGCAGTTCGGGACGGGGAACTGGAAACACCATATATTTT.

This clonotype was counted ten times or more. The chain uses TRBV20-1 and TRBJ2-1, with 7 bases identical to TRBD1. CDR3 size: 16 residues. The germline V gene has CDR1 DFQATT and CDR2 SNEGSKA (reference sequence). Trimming removed 0 bases from V and 0 bases from J; junction bases left unmatched: 5. The CDR3 nucleotides are TGCAGTGCTAGAGATAGGGCAGGGGGCTCCTACAATGAGCAGTTCTTC. Its protein product is CSARDRAGGSYNEQFF.

The chain carries TRBV9 and TRBJ2-7, with D possibly called TRBD1 or TRBD2 (5 bases each). Between the trimmed V and J ends, which lost 0 bases and 1 base, there was a span of 8 bases. Germline V gives CDR1 SGDLS, CDR2 YYNGEE. CDR3 size: 14 residues. The CDR3 sequence is CASSVARESYEQYF. CDR3 nucleotides: TGTGCCAGCAGCGTAGCCAGGGAGTCCTACGAGCAGTACTTC.

This CDR3 reads CASSLATASGYNEQFF. CDR3 nucleotides: TGTGCCAGCAGCTTAGCTACGGCTAGCGGATACAATGAGCAGTTCTTC. This chain connects TRBV7-2 to TRBJ2-1; 7 bases agree with TRBD2. Germline CDR1 is SGHTA and CDR2 is FQGNSA. This CDR3 has 16 amino acids. Losses at the gene ends were 0 bases for V and 4 bases for J; bases not matched to a gene: 6.

This chain joins TRBV20-1 and TRBJ2-7, with 7 bases matching TRBD2. With 6 bases clipped from V and 1 base from J, the junction kept 9 bases outside the gene matches. This CDR3 is 14 amino acids long. Germline CDR1 DFQATT, CDR2 SNEGSKA (reference sequence). DNA of the CDR3: TGCAGTGCCCCCGGGGGGTTAGGGTCCTACGAGCAGTACTTC. Its protein product is CSAPGGLGSYEQYF.

This clonotype was counted ten times or more. The gene calls are TRBV7-2 and TRBJ2-3; 9 bases line up with TRBD1. The CDR3 has 17 amino acids. Germline lookup yields CDR1 SGHTA and CDR2 FQGNSA. V shed 5 bases, J shed 1 base, and the junction held 10 bases outside the gene matches. CDR3 in amino acids: CASSALGTGLGTDTQYF. DNA for the CDR3: TGTGCCAGCAGCGCCCTCGGGACAGGGCTGGGCACAGATACGCAGTATTTT.

This clonotype was detected ten times or more. V gene TRBV7-8 combines with J gene TRBJ2-3; D is perhaps TRBD1 or TRBD2 (5 bases each). Between the trimmed V and J ends, which lost 4 bases and 2 bases, there was a span of 13 bases. Germline V gene sequence: CDR1 SGHVS, CDR2 FQNEAQ. The CDR3 sequence is 15 residues long. The DNA of the CDR3 is TGTGCCAGCAGCTCCCGGGACGGATACACAGATACGCAGTATTTT. Protein product: CASSSRDGYTDTQYF.

This clonotype was detected many times. V is TRBV29-1 and J is TRBJ2-7, with 7 bases identical to TRBD1. Germline values: CDR1 SQVTM, CDR2 ANQGSEA. Trimming at V came to 5 bases and at J to 2 bases, leaving 3 bases not matched to a gene. The CDR3 covers 12 residues. This CDR3 reads CSVRQGAYEQYF. For the CDR3, the DNA is TGCAGCGTTAGACAGGGTGCCTACGAGCAGTACTTC.